The 26 T cell receptor beta chains reported below all come from one sample, sequenced in a study of Graves' ophthalmopathy and Graves' hyperthyroidism. RNA served as the template for amplifying TCR beta CDR3 regions. First-round RT-PCR used HTBI primers; second-round multiplex PCR followed. TCRdb passed the multiplex PCR reads through MiXCR, listing each CDR3 protein once. The table includes about 550,000 distinct CDR3 sequences, about two fifths detected once. Specimen: peripheral blood or thyroid tissue (not recorded which). The receptors were sampled from an adult man with Graves' hyperthyroidism.

This clonotype was observed a single time. Because the CDR3's place on the DNA is in doubt, the DNA is left out and the CDR3 is given as listed by TCRdb. CDR3 in amino acids: CASSIYLCSVEGDIWVETQYF. V gene TRBV7-9 combines with J gene TRBJ2-5; the table gives TRBD1 as D, unverified against the DNA. Germline CDR1 SEHNR, CDR2 FQNEAQ (reference sequence). The CDR3 comprises 21 residues, both ends counted.

At least ten counts were recorded for this clonotype. V gene TRBV20-1 combines with J gene TRBJ1-4; 8 bases fit TRBD1. Germline V lookup: CDR1 DFQATT, CDR2 SNEGSKA (reference sequence). Trimming at V came to 5 bases and at J to 5 bases, leaving 10 bases not matched to a gene. The CDR3 loop spans 15 amino acids. CDR3 protein: CSASPHRGWNEKLFF. As DNA, the CDR3 is TGCAGTGCTTCGCCACACAGGGGGTGGAATGAAAAACTGTTTTTT.

Turning to this clonotype: A much larger clone lies a single base off, so this may be a read error. The rearrangement joins TRBV6-2 or TRBV6-3 to TRBJ2-5; 8 positions match TRBD2. J was trimmed by 9 bases and V by 6 bases; bases with no gene match: 12. The CDR3 consists of 14 residues. Germline CDR1 is MNHEY and CDR2 is SVGEGT. CDR3 DNA: TGTGCCAGCAGCAGAGCGGGAGTCTGGGAGGCCCAGTACTTC. As protein: CASSRAGVWEAQYF.

The table lists this clonotype with a few counts. The chain is built from TRBV6-5 and TRBJ2-5, with 11 nucleotides matching TRBD2. Germline-derived CDR1 and CDR2 are MNHEY and SVGAGI. This CDR3 spans 19 amino acids. V shed 6 bases, J shed 5 bases, and the junction held 20 bases outside the gene matches. CDR3 DNA sequence: TGTGCCAGCAGAACTGGACTAGCGGGCGTTTCCCCAATGTCCGAGACCCAGTACTTC. Translation gives CASRTGLAGVSPMSETQYF.

This clonotype was observed at least ten times. The rearrangement uses TRBV20-1 and TRBJ2-7; 8 bases are a match to TRBD1. Germline-derived CDR1 and CDR2 are DFQATT and SNEGSKA (reference sequence). Trimming took 3 bases from V and 1 from J; bases not matched to a gene: 11. This CDR3 region has 16 residues. The CDR3 coding sequence is TGCAGTGCTAGCTCCTTGACAGGGGCGAAATCCTACGAGCAGTACTTC. Protein: CSASSLTGAKSYEQYF.

The sample holds a few counts of this clonotype. Since the CDR3 does not end with the conserved phenylalanine or tryptophan, this likely comes from a read error. Because the CDR3's place on the DNA is in doubt, the DNA is left out and the CDR3 is given as listed by TCRdb. The gene calls are TRBV20-1 and TRBJ1-3. Looked up from germline, CDR1 is DFQATT and CDR2 is SNEGSKA (reference sequence). The length of the CDR3 is 8 amino acids, counting both ends. CDR3 sequence: CSARVGER.

V usage is TRBV24-1 and J usage is TRBJ1-5, with a weak D call TRBD1 (6 bases). Germline CDR1 KGHDR, CDR2 SFDVKD. The length of the CDR3 is 16 residues. V was shortened by 6 bases and J by 2 bases, with 16 bases between the two germline ends. The CDR3 spells CATSYLQGFRNQPQHF. CDR3 sequence (DNA): TGTGCCACCAGTTACCTACAGGGCTTTCGCAATCAGCCCCAGCATTTT.

This rearrangement joins TRBV25-1 to TRBJ2-4, with 7 bases that match TRBD1. The CDR3 totals 16 residues. Per the germline V gene, CDR1 is MGHDK and CDR2 is SYGVNS. The ends lost 6 bases at V and 1 base at J; junction bases unmatched: 9. DNA for the CDR3: TGTGCCAGCAGCGAAGGACAGGCTTGGGCCAAAAACATTCAGTACTTC. This translates into CASSEGQAWAKNIQYF.

This clonotype was picked up one time. V and J are TRBV14 and TRBJ2-2; TRBD1 aligns across 7 bases. V lost 11 bases to trimming and J lost 2 bases; unmatched junction nucleotides: 17. CDR1 is SGHDN and CDR2 is FVKESK in the germline V gene. The CDR3 length is 17 residues. The CDR3 region has the DNA TGTGCCGGCGGGCAATGGTCAACAGGGGTTAACACCGGGGAGCTGTTTTTT. Amino acid sequence: CAGGQWSTGVNTGELFF.

This clonotype was detected many times. The chain joins TRBV5-1 to TRBJ2-5, with D tentatively TRBD2 (6 bases). Trimming stripped 0 bases from V and 7 bases from J, with 13 bases between. Germline loops: CDR1 SGHRS, CDR2 YFSETQ. The CDR3 has 14 amino acids. CDR3 in DNA: TGCGCCAGCAGCTTGGACACTAGCAAGGGGACCCAGTACTTC. Amino acids: CASSLDTSKGTQYF.

A word on this clonotype: This could be a read error, since a much larger clone is one nucleotide away. V and J are TRBV20-1 and TRBJ1-1; D is perhaps TRBD1 (5 bases). This CDR3 region has 13 residues. CDR1 and CDR2 (germline): DFQATT, SNEGSKA (reference sequence). V was shortened by 2 bases and J by 4 bases, with 11 bases between the two germline ends. CDR3 nucleotide sequence: TGCAGTGCTAGACAGGGACCCATCACTGAAGCTTTCTTT. Translated, it gives CSARQGPITEAFF.

To note about this clonotype: Because it lacks the conserved phenylalanine or tryptophan at the end, this CDR3 is likely a read error. The chain recombines TRBV5-1 with TRBJ2-5, with D uncertain. Germline values: CDR1 SGHRS, CDR2 YFSETQ. The CDR3 loop spans 13 amino acids. V was shortened by 0 bases and J by 9 bases, with 12 bases between the two germline ends. In DNA, the CDR3 is TGCGCCAGCAGCTTGGGTAGGGAAGGACCCCAGTACCTC. Translating it yields CASSLGREGPQYL.

This clonotype was seen repeatedly, ten times or more. V gene TRBV5-5 combines with J gene TRBJ1-1; 7 positions match TRBD1. With 1 base clipped from V and 4 bases from J, the junction kept 10 bases outside the gene matches. The CDR3 is 16 amino acids. Germline CDR1 SGHKS, CDR2 YYEKEE (reference sequence). The CDR3 DNA follows: TGTGCCAGCAGCTTGAGGGACAGACGATCGTTCACTGAAGCTTTCTTT. Residues: CASSLRDRRSFTEAFF.

The rearrangement uses TRBV7-2 and TRBJ2-5, with 11 bases lining up with TRBD2. Germline values: CDR1 SGHTA, CDR2 FQGNSA. With 6 bases clipped from V and 1 base from J, the junction kept 7 bases outside the gene matches. The CDR3 runs to 16 residues. This CDR3 is CASRMTSGALQETQYF. CDR3 nucleotides: TGTGCCAGCAGGATGACTAGCGGGGCACTCCAAGAGACCCAGTACTTC.

This clonotype occurred many times. CDR3 residues: CASSVWGRDTEAFF. CDR3 DNA sequence: TGTGCCAGCAGTGTGTGGGGCAGAGACACTGAAGCTTTCTTT. The rearrangement joins TRBV2 to TRBJ1-1; weak D call: TRBD1 (5 bases). Trimming cost V 4 bases and J 3 bases, with 12 bases left between them. Germline CDR1 and CDR2: SNHLY and FYNNEI. This CDR3 comprises 14 residues.

This clonotype has ten or more counts. This CDR3 reads CAISTGDQPQHF. The CDR3 coding sequence is TGTGCCATCAGCACAGGGGATCAGCCCCAGCATTTT. The chain combines TRBV10-3 with TRBJ1-5; 7 bases match TRBD1. The CDR3 has 12 amino acids. From germline, CDR1 is ENHRY and CDR2 SYGVKD. J lost 5 bases, V lost 6 bases, and 1 base had no gene match.

The CDR3 region is CASSAGGLRSYEQYF. As DNA, the CDR3 is TGTGCCAGCAGTGCTGGAGGGTTGCGGAGCTACGAGCAGTACTTC. The chain carries TRBV25-1 and TRBJ2-7, with D tentatively TRBD2 (6 bases). The V gene lost 4 bases and the J gene lost 3 bases, with 16 bases spanning the gap. The CDR3 spans 15 residues. Per the germline V gene, CDR1 is MGHDK and CDR2 is SYGVNS.

The V call is TRBV12-3 or TRBV12-4, the J call TRBJ2-7; D is perhaps TRBD1 (5 bases). The CDR3 has 19 residues. Deletions cut 7 bases from V and 0 bases from J, with 28 bases between. CDR3 sequence: CASTAQVPRGRSFSYEQYF. Written as DNA, the CDR3 is TGTGCCAGCACCGCTCAAGTCCCAAGGGGCAGATCCTTCTCCTACGAGCAGTACTTC.

V and J are TRBV7-2 and TRBJ1-2; 8 bases line up with TRBD1. The CDR3 is 14 amino acids. Looked up from germline, CDR1 is SGHTA and CDR2 is FQGNSA. V was pared by 5 bases and J by 5 bases, with 7 bases of the junction left unmatched. The CDR3 region is CASSPRDRLYGYTF. The DNA for the CDR3 is TGTGCCAGCAGCCCCCGGGACAGGTTGTATGGCTACACCTTC.

V gene TRBV7-6 combines with J gene TRBJ2-7; 11 bases agree with TRBD1. In germline, CDR1 is SGHVS, CDR2 FNYEAQ. The CDR3 is 16 amino acids. V lost 3 bases to trimming and J lost 2 bases; unmatched junction nucleotides: 6. Written as DNA, the CDR3 is TGTGCCAGCAGCTTCCGGGACAGGGGGGAAGCCTACGAGCAGTACTTC. This gives the protein CASSFRDRGEAYEQYF.

At least ten counts were recorded for this clonotype. CDR3 sequence: CASSEWQNYNSPLHF. The CDR3 bases are TGTGCCAGCAGTGAATGGCAGAACTATAATTCACCCCTCCACTTT. The chain employs TRBV25-1 and TRBJ1-6; D unclear. The CDR3 totals 15 residues. V was cut by 1 base and J by 3 bases, with 7 bases left in between. CDR1 is MGHDK, CDR2 SYGVNS, per germline.

This clonotype was detected ten times or more. The V gene is TRBV4-1, the J gene TRBJ1-5, with D uncertain. This CDR3 has 15 residues. V dropped 1 base and J dropped 5 bases, with 12 bases sitting between them. Germline CDR1 is MGHRA and CDR2 is YSYEKL. The CDR3 sequence is CASSQGVSADQPQHF. DNA for the CDR3: TGCGCCAGCAGCCAAGGAGTATCCGCCGATCAGCCCCAGCATTTT.

This clonotype was observed many times. The rearrangement uses TRBV12-3 or TRBV12-4 and TRBJ1-1; D unclear. This CDR3 is built from 13 residues. V lost 2 bases and J 5 bases, leaving 9 bases between the germline ends. The DNA for the CDR3 is TGTGCCAGCAGTTTAATCGGTTGGACTGAAGCTTTCTTT. It encodes CASSLIGWTEAFF.

A remark on this clonotype: A much larger clone differs from this one at a single base, so this may be a read error. The chain links TRBV12-3 or TRBV12-4 to TRBJ1-3; unclear D gene. The CDR3 runs to 15 residues. Here the CDR3 DNA reads TGTGCCAGCAGTTTGAATAGTCCCTCTGGAAACACCATACATTTT. Its protein is CASSLNSPSGNTIHF.

This clonotype was seen at least ten times. The chain has TRBV5-1 and TRBJ1-1; a weak D match, TRBD1 (5 bases). With 6 bases removed from V and 1 base from J, the gap between germline ends came to 10 bases. The CDR3 consists of 13 residues. CDR1 and CDR2 from the germline V gene are SGHRS and YFSETQ. CDR3 region: CASTSGPNTEAFF. CDR3 in DNA: TGCGCCAGCACCTCGGGGCCGAACACTGAAGCTTTCTTT.

This clonotype was counted a few times. The chain is built from TRBV24-1 and TRBJ2-1; D remains ambiguous. The V end lost 3 bases, the J end lost 11 bases, and 7 bases lay between the germline ends. The CDR3 length is 11 residues. Germline loops: CDR1 KGHDR, CDR2 SFDVKD. Here the CDR3 reads CATSDARKQFF. CDR3 in DNA: TGTGCCACCAGTGATGCCAGGAAGCAGTTCTTC.